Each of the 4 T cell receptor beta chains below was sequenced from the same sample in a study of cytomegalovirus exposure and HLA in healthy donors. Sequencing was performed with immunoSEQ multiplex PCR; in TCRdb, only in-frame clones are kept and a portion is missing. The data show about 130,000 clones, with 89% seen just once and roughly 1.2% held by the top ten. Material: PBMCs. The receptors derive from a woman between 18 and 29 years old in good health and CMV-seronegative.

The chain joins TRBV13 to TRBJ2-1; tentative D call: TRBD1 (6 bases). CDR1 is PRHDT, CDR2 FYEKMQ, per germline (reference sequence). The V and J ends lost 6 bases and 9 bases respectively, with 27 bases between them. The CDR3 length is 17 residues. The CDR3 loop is CASSFMTQGFSWSEQFF. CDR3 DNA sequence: TGTGCCAGCAGTTTTATGACACAGGGTTTTAGTTGGAGTGAGCAGTTCTTC.

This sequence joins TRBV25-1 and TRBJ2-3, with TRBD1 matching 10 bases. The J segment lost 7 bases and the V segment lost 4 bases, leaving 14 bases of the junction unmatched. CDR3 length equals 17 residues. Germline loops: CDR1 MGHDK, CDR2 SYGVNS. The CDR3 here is CASSGDLRDRGTYTQYF. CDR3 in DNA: TGTGCCAGCAGTGGGGACCTCCGGGACAGGGGAACCTATACGCAGTATTTT.

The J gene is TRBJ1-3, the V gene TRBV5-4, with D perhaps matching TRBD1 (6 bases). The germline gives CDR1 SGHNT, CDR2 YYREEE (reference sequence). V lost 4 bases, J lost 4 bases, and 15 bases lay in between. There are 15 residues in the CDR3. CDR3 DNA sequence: TGTGCCAGCAGCGTTTTAACAGGGACCGGAAACACCATATATTTT. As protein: CASSVLTGTGNTIYF. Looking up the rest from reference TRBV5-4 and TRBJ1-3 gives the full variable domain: ETGVTQSPTHLIKTRGQQVTLRCSSQSGHNTVSWYQQALGQGPQFIFQYYREEENGRGNFPPRFSGLQFPNYSSELNVNALELDDSALYLCASSVLTGTGNTIYFGEGSWLTVV.

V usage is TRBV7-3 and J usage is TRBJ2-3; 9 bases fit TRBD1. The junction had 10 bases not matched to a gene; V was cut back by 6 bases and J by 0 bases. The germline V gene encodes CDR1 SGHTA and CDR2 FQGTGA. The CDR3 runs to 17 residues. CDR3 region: CASSHQPGTGSTDTQYF. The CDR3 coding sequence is TGTGCCAGCAGTCACCAACCTGGGACAGGGAGCACAGATACGCAGTATTTT.